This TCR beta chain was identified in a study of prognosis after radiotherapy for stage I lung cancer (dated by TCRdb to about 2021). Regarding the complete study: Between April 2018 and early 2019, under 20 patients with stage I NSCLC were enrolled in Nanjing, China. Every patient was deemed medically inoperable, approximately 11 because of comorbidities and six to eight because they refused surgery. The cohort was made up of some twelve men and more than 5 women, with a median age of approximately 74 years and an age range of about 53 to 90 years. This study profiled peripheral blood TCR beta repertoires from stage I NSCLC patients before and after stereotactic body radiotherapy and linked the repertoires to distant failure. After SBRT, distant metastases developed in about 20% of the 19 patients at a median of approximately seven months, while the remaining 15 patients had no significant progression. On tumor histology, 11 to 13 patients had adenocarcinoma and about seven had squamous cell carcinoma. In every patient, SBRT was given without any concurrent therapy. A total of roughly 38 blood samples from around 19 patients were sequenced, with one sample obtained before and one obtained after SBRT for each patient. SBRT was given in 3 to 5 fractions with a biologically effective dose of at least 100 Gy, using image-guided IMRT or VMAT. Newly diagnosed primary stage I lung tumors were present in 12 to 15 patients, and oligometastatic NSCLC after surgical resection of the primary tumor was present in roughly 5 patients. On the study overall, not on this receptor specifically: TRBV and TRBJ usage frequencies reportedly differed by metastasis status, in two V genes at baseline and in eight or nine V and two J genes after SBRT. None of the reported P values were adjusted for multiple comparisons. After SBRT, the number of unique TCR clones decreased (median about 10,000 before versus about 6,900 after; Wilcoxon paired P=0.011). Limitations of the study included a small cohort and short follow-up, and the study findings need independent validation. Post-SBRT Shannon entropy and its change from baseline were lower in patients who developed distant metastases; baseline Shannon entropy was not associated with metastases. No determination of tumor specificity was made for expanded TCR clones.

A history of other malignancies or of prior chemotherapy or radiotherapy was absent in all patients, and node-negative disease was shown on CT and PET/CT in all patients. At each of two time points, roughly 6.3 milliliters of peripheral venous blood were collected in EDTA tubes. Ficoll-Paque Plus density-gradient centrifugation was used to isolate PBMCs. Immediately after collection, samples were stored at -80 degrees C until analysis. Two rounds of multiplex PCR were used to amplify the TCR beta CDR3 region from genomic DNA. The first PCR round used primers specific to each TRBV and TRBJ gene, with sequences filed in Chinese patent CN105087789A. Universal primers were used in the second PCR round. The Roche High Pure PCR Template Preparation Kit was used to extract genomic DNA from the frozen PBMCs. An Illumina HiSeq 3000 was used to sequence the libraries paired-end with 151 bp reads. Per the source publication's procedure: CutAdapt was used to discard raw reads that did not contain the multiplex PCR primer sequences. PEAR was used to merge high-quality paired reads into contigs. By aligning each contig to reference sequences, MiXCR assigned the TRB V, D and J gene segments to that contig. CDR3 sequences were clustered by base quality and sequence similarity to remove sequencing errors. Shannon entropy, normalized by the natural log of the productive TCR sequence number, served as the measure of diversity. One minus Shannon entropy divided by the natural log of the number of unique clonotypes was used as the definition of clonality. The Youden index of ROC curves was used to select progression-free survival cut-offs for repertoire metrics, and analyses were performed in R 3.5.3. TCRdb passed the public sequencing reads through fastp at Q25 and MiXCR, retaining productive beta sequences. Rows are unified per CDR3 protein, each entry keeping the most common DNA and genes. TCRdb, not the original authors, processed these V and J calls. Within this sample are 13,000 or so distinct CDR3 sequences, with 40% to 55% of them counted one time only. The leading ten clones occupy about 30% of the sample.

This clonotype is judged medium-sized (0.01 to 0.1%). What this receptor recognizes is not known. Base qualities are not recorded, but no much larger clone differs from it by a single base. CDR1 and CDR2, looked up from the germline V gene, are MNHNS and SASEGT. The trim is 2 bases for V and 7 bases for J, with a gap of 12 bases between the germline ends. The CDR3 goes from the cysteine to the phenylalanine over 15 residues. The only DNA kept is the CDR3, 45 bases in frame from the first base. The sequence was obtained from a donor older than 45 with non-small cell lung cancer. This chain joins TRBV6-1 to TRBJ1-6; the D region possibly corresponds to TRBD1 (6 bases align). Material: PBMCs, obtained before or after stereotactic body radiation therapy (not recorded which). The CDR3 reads CASSERTGTNSPLHF. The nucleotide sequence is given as TGTGCCAGCAGTGAACGAACAGGGACGAATTCACCCCTCCACTTT.